Listed here are 19 T cell receptor beta chains from one sample, sequenced in a study of regulatory T cells in long-lasting Graves disease. Specified time point: persistent/refractory GD, antithyroid drugs over 5 years with positive TRAb. RNA from PBMCs was the source of the TCR library. Arm-PCR of CDR3 regions with iRepertoire HTBI primers generated TCR beta libraries. MiXCR was run by TCRdb on the multiplex PCR reads, yielding one entry per CDR3 protein. The sample holds roughly 400,000 distinct CDR3 sequences, around 20% seen once. This sample comprised peripheral blood mononuclear cells (PBMCs), obtained when the disease was refractory, from a patient treated with antithyroid drugs. These receptors were collected from a female donor with Graves disease.

Many counts were recorded for this clonotype. The chain employs TRBV28 and TRBJ2-5; either TRBD1 or TRBD2 may fit D (5 bases each). Germline CDR1 and CDR2: MDHEN and SYDVKM. This CDR3 has 15 amino acids. V gave up 5 bases and J gave up 2 bases, with 15 bases separating them. CDR3 in DNA: TGTGCCAGCAGTCCCAGCTCTGGGGGACAAGAGACCCAGTACTTC. Translated, it gives CASSPSSGGQETQYF.

This chain joins TRBV30 and TRBJ2-6; unclear D gene. This CDR3 contains 14 residues. The germline gives CDR1 GTSNPN, CDR2 SVGIG (reference sequence). Between the trimmed V and J ends, which lost 4 bases and 0 bases, there was a span of 7 bases. The CDR3: CAWKIFSGANVLTF. The CDR3 DNA reads TGTGCCTGGAAGATATTCTCTGGGGCCAACGTCCTGACTTTC.

This clonotype occurred many times. The chain is built from TRBV11-1 and TRBJ2-5, with D unclear. Germline V gene data show CDR1 as SGHAT and CDR2 as FQDESV (reference sequence). The CDR3 spans 13 residues. Trimming removed 2 bases at V and 3 bases at J, with 7 bases between. This CDR3 is CASSLHREETQYF. CDR3 in DNA: TGTGCCAGCAGCTTACACCGTGAAGAGACCCAGTACTTC.

This clonotype was observed a few times. J is TRBJ2-6 and V is TRBV6-1; unclear D gene. The CDR3 runs to 16 residues. The V gene's germline CDR1 is MNHNS and CDR2 SASEGT. The germline V and J ends were trimmed by 6 bases and 0 bases, with 12 bases remaining between them. For the CDR3, the DNA is TGTGCCAGCAGATACCCACACCGCTCTGGGGCCAACGTCCTGACTTTC. Amino acids: CASRYPHRSGANVLTF.

In its sample, this clonotype was seen many times. This sequence joins TRBV28 and TRBJ2-7; tentatively, D is TRBD2 (6 bases). Trimming cost V 7 bases and J 0 bases, with 19 bases left between them. The CDR3 extends over 16 amino acids. The germline CDR1 and CDR2 sequences are MDHEN and SYDVKM. CDR3 protein: CASNVDGSDYSYEQYF. The CDR3 bases are TGTGCCAGCAATGTGGACGGTTCGGACTACTCCTACGAGCAGTACTTC.

This clonotype showed up just a few times. This rearrangement joins TRBV2 to TRBJ2-3; D unclear. The germline gives CDR1 SNHLY, CDR2 FYNNEI. CDR3 length: 11 residues. Trimming removed 10 bases from V and 3 bases from J, with 8 bases in between. The CDR3 coding sequence is TGTGCCACATCACAAACAGATACGCAGTATTTT. Protein: CATSQTDTQYF.

This clonotype was recorded at least ten times. The rearrangement uses TRBV5-6 and TRBJ2-4; 8 bases agree with TRBD1. CDR1 is SGHDT, CDR2 YYEEEE, per germline. The CDR3 is 15 amino acids. The trim removed 4 bases at V and 8 bases at J, leaving 11 bases unmatched. DNA for the CDR3: TGTGCCAGCAGCCAGAATGGACAGGGTGGTTACATTCAGTACTTC. It encodes CASSQNGQGGYIQYF.

Many counts were recorded for this clonotype. CDR3 region: CASSPGSSYEQYF. The CDR3 DNA reads TGTGCCAGCAGTCCCGGGAGCTCCTACGAGCAGTACTTC. The chain has TRBV18 and TRBJ2-7; D may be TRBD2 (6 bases). The CDR3 has 13 amino acids. The V and J ends lost 8 bases and 0 bases respectively, with 11 bases between them. CDR1 and CDR2 from the germline V gene are KGHSH and LQKENI.

This clonotype was observed at least ten times. The rearrangement links TRBV13 to TRBJ2-2, with 8 bases that match TRBD2. The germline gives CDR1 PRHDT, CDR2 FYEKMQ (reference sequence). The CDR3 is made up of 17 amino acids. Trimming at V came to 0 bases and at J to 1 base, leaving 4 bases not matched to a gene. The CDR3 reads CASSLGAGDMNTGELFF. The CDR3 region has the DNA TGTGCCAGCAGCTTAGGAGCGGGAGATATGAACACCGGGGAGCTGTTTTTT.

This clonotype has ten or more counts. The chain is built from TRBV28 and TRBJ2-5; D remains ambiguous. V was pared by 7 bases and J by 2 bases, with 14 bases between. Germline V gene lookup returns CDR1 MDHEN and CDR2 SYDVKM. The CDR3 is made up of 14 amino acids. In DNA form, the CDR3 reads TGTGCCAGCACCGAAGTGGGCCTGCAAGAGACCCAGTACTTC. Translated: CASTEVGLQETQYF.

The chain has TRBV20-1 and TRBJ1-3, with D possibly TRBD1 on 6 matching bases. Trimming removed 5 bases from V and 1 base from J, with 15 bases in between. This CDR3 is 15 amino acids long. Germline values: CDR1 DFQATT, CDR2 SNEGSKA (reference sequence). The CDR3 nucleotides are TGCAGTGCTTCTCCCTCAGGGGTTTCTGGAAACACCATATATTTT. It specifies CSASPSGVSGNTIYF.

Comment on this clonotype: At one end the junction does not follow the germline gene, possibly because of a read error. The V gene is TRBV5-1, the J gene TRBJ2-2; TRBD2 aligns across 10 bases. This CDR3 is 16 amino acids long. Germline CDR1 and CDR2: SGHRS and YFSETQ. The CDR3 is CTSSPRTSGNTGELFF. The CDR3 nucleotides are TGCACCAGCAGCCCGAGGACTAGCGGGAACACCGGGGAGCTGTTTTTT.

This clonotype has a count of ten or more. This sequence joins TRBV6-5 and TRBJ2-2; D tentatively fits TRBD1 or TRBD2 (5 bases each). Trimming took 4 bases from V and 6 from J, leaving 12 bases between them. The germline V gene has CDR1 MNHEY and CDR2 SVGAGI. The CDR3 is 14 residues long. CDR3 loop: CASSLGQEAGELFF. In DNA, the CDR3 is TGTGCCAGCAGTTTGGGGCAGGAGGCCGGGGAGCTGTTTTTT.

This clonotype was observed many times. V and J are TRBV7-2 and TRBJ2-5, with a weak D call TRBD1 (6 bases). Germline CDR1 is SGHTA and CDR2 is FQGNSA. The CDR3 runs to 15 residues. Trimming removed 1 base from V and 3 bases from J, with 12 bases in between. CDR3 nucleotides: TGTGCCAGCAGCTTAGGTGGACAGCCCGAAGAGACCCAGTACTTC. Translated: CASSLGGQPEETQYF. The entire variable domain, with the rest obtained from reference TRBV7-2 and TRBJ2-5, is as follows: GAGVSQSPSNKVTEKGKDVELRCDPISGHTALYWYRQSLGQGLEFLIYFQGNSAPDKSGLPSDRFSAERTGGSVSTLTIQRTQQEDSAVYLCASSLGGQPEETQYFGPGTRLLVL.

This clonotype has ten or more counts. The rearrangement uses TRBV6-1 and TRBJ2-7; TRBD1 might be the D (6 bases). This CDR3 comprises 14 residues. Germline V gene data show CDR1 as MNHNS and CDR2 as SASEGT. The ends were cut back, 1 base at V and 3 bases at J, with 10 bases in the middle. CDR3 nucleotide sequence: TGTGCCAGCAGTGAAGACAGGGAAGACTACGAGCAGTACTTC. Translation: CASSEDREDYEQYF.

The gene calls are TRBV5-4 and TRBJ1-1; 8 nucleotides line up with TRBD1. Trimming removed 4 bases from V and 7 bases from J; junction bases left unmatched: 12. CDR1 and CDR2 (germline): SGHNT, YYREEE (reference sequence). This CDR3 comprises 15 residues. In DNA form, the CDR3 reads TGTGCCAGCAGCCCTTATACAGGGGGGGTGCGTGAAGCTTTCTTT. Translating it yields CASSPYTGGVREAFF.

The chain has TRBV5-1 and TRBJ2-1; 7 bases are shared with TRBD2. The CDR3 loop spans 15 amino acids. The V segment lost 4 bases and the J segment 5 bases; nucleotides outside the gene matches: 9. Germline lookup yields CDR1 SGHRS and CDR2 YFSETQ. This CDR3 is CASSLGSAGHNEQFF. DNA for the CDR3: TGCGCCAGCAGCCTGGGATCAGCGGGACACAATGAGCAGTTCTTC.

A note on this clonotype: This may be a read error: a much more frequent sequence differs by one nucleotide. The chain employs TRBV24-1 and TRBJ1-2; no firm D call. Looked up from germline, CDR1 is KGHDR and CDR2 is SFDVKD. Trimming cost V 5 bases and J 2 bases, with 11 bases left between them. This CDR3 is built from 14 residues. The CDR3 protein is CATSGAVQNYGYTF. The CDR3 DNA follows: TGTGCCACCAGTGGCGCGGTCCAGAACTATGGCTACACCTTC.

The gene calls are TRBV20-1 and TRBJ2-7, with 10 bases matching TRBD2. V lost 0 bases and J lost 3; bases outside the gene matches: 5. The CDR3 is 15 residues long. Germline assignment: CDR1 DFQATT and CDR2 SNEGSKA (reference sequence). CDR3 sequence: CSARDPTSGIYEQYF. In DNA, the CDR3 is TGCAGTGCTAGAGATCCCACTAGCGGGATCTACGAGCAGTACTTC.